The TCR beta chain described here comes from a study of OX40 agonist ivuxolimab in advanced cancers. Study-wide findings and caveats: Among the lowest levels of clonal expansion were found in partial responders at 0.1-3.0 mg/kg.

Sequenced by immunoSEQ multiplex PCR; TCRdb stores in-frame clones only, minus some. This table holds 150,000 to 180,000 clones, 94% found once. This CDR3 spans 15 amino acids. With 5 bases removed from V and 1 base from J, the gap between germline ends came to 15 bases. Germline CDR1 and CDR2: MNHEY and SVGAGI. A note on this clone: Its target is unknown.

The V call is TRBV6-5, the J call TRBJ2-7; a possible D gene is TRBD2 (6 bases). This receptor was taken from an adult with an advanced solid tumor such as melanoma, head and neck, liver or kidney cancer. Specimen: CD4+ or CD8+ T cells sorted from blood, collected in a trial of the OX40 agonist ivuxolimab. The CDR3 reads CASSLGASASYEQYF. Written as DNA, the CDR3 is TGTGCCAGCAGTCTTGGGGCTAGCGCTTCCTACGAGCAGTACTTC.